This T cell receptor (beta chain) was identified during a study of shared clonotypes between healthy human individuals. Study-wide results and limits: Some clonotypes were shared by all four sorted-subset donors, while others were not shared. The non-shared ones had lower generation probabilities than the shared ones.

A CD45RA-negative memory subset and a CD45RA+ naive subset were separated from the CD4+ cells. Clones were sequenced by immunoSEQ multiplex PCR, and TCRdb holds only the in-frame ones, with some missing. The table lists more than 2,000,000 clones, 90% to 95% of them singletons, with more than 0.12% in the top ten. The CDR3 has 16 amino acids. Trimming removed 4 bases from V and 7 bases from J, with 18 bases in between. The germline gives CDR1 SGHTS, CDR2 YDEGEE. About this clone: Its antigen is currently unknown.

This sequence originates from a man aged 18 to 30 in good health. Sequencing was carried out using naive CD4+ T cells sorted from blood. Subset indicated: CD45RA+ positively selected. The chain recombines TRBV5-8 with TRBJ1-6, with D tentatively TRBD1 (6 bases). CDR3: CASSHRVRGPNSPLHF. CDR3 sequence (DNA): TGTGCCAGCAGCCATCGGGTCAGGGGACCCAATTCACCCCTCCACTTT.